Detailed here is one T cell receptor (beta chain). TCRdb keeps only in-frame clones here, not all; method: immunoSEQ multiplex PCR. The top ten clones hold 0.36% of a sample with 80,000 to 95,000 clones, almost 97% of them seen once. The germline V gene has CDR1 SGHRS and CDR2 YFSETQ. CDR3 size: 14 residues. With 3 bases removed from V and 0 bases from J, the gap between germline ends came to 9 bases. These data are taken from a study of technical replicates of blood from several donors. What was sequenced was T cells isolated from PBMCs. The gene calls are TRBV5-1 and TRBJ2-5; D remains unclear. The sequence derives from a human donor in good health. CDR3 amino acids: CASSWSDHQETQYF. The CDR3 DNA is TGCGCCAGCAGCTGGAGTGACCACCAAGAGACCCAGTACTTC.